This entry concerns a single T cell receptor (beta chain). At least ten counts were recorded for this clonotype. No cognate antigen has been identified for it. Base-call qualities are not available, and no considerably larger clone is one nucleotide away. Amplification of TCR beta CDR3 regions was carried out from RNA transcripts. For the first round of RT-PCR on the TCR CDR3, the HTBI primer set was used together with the Qiagen OneStep RT-PCR kit. Libraries were constructed in a second round of multiplex PCR, after which size selection and purification were performed. The libraries were sequenced on an Illumina HiSeq2000 using paired-end 100 bp reads. The original methods were these. Raw data were processed with SOAPnuke, discarding reads with adapters, uncalled bases, mean Phred below 15, or no exact constant-primer or identifier match. COPE v1.2.5 was used to merge high-quality paired reads, and clonotypes were defined as unique nucleotide sequences. Clonotypes were aligned to IMGT TRBV, TRBD and TRBJ reference segments using MiTCR v1.1. Analysis was restricted to V-J combinations with a frequency above 0.0001, which covered over 98% of repertoires. The TCS score was defined as the ratio of F50 (clonal expansion) to E x V (chaos), calculated using BLOSUM62-based TCRdist between CDR3 peptides within each V-J. Welch's t-statistics and random forest reduced around 510 V-J features to 10 to 15, which were used in a naive Bayes classifier (R e1071). TCRdb cleaned the public reads at Q25 with fastp, built clones with MiXCR and kept in-frame beta chains. For every CDR3 protein sequence, its rows merge into one entry that carries the most common genes and DNA. These V and J calls derive from TCRdb rather than the authors' analysis. For this sample there are approximately 480,000 distinct CDR3 sequences; less than 25% appear just once. The ten largest clones take up around 27% of the sample.

The data were taken from a study of T cells in Graves' hyperthyroidism and ophthalmopathy (dated by TCRdb to the late 2010s). Study-level background: Peripheral blood samples were taken at initial diagnosis, before any treatment was given. A discovery cohort of about a hundred patients, 43 with Graves' ophthalmopathy and about 60 with stable Graves' hyperthyroidism, was used to find distinguishing TCR V-J signatures. An independent validation cohort of under 20 hyperthyroidism patients and 15 or so patients who later progressed to ophthalmopathy tested prospective prediction of ophthalmopathy. For training and testing, the roughly 97 patients in the discovery cohort were randomly divided in a 7:3 ratio. In addition, the study compared T-cell repertoires in thyroid tissue and in blood from about 6 Graves' hyperthyroidism patients. Once sampling was done, hyperthyroidism patients were given methimazole at a starting dose of 30 mg daily, whereas ophthalmopathy patients were given high-dose intravenous methylprednisolone. TCR Vbeta CDR3 sequencing of some 140 peripheral blood samples (over 40 ophthalmopathy, under 80 hyperthyroidism and around 17 progressor patients) is reported in the paper. Results the study describes overall, beyond this receptor: Most expanded thyroid clonotypes (frequency above 0.001) were also found in blood, which suggests that blood repertoires may mirror thyroid immune responses. A 13 V-J signature model separated ophthalmopathy from stable hyperthyroidism, with about 88% sensitivity and 81.08% specificity in cross-validation and 80%/75% in testing. During validation, the model predicted progression to ophthalmopathy a median of around 6 months ahead of onset, with around 65% sensitivity and 72% to 80% specificity. Sample size was not statistically predetermined, and investigators were not blinded to group allocation.

Graves' hyperthyroidism was defined as stable when no progression to ophthalmopathy occurred over 18 months of follow-up. Hyperthyroidism patients were newly diagnosed, with disease duration under 2 months, and aged 18 to 65 years. Patients with uncontrolled infections, other autoimmune diseases, pregnancy or lactation were excluded. Diagnoses were based on clinical symptoms, serum thyroxine and TRAb, thyroid ultrasound and orbital computed tomography. PBMCs were separated from roughly 10 ml of fresh peripheral blood using Ficoll-Paque density gradient centrifugation. Trizol reagent was used to extract total RNA, and RNA quality was then checked on an Agilent 2100 Bioanalyzer. Sequenced: blood. This sequence originates from a man between 18 and 29 years old with Graves' hyperthyroidism.

In nucleotide form, the sequence is TGTGCCAGCAGTTTCAGCGTACCCTACGAGCAGTACTTC. Its coded protein is CASSFSVPYEQYF. The sequence links TRBV28 to TRBJ2-7; there is no confident call for the D gene. The CDR3 holds 13 amino acids from the cysteine to the phenylalanine. The CDR3 DNA has 39 bases and is translated from base 1. The junction carries 8 bases between V and J, which are trimmed by 3 bases and 2 bases respectively. The germline V gene yields MDHEN for CDR1 and SYDVKM for CDR2. The reference TRBV28 and TRBJ2-7 proteins fill in what lies around the CDR3, so the full variable domain reads DVKVTQSSRYLVKRTGEKVFLECVQDMDHENMFWYRQDPGLGLRLIYFSYDVKMKEKGDIPEGYSVSREKKERFSLILESASTNQTSMYLCASSFSVPYEQYFGPGTRLTVT.